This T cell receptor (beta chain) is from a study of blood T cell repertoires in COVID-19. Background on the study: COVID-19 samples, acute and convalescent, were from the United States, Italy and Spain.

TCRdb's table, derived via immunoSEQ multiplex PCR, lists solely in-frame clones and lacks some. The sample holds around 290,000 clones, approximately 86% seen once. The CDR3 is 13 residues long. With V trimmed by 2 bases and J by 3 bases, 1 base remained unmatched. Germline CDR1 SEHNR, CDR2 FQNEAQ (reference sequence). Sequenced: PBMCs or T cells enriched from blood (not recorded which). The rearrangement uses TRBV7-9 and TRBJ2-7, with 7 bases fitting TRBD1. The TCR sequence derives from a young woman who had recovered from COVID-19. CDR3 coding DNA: TGTGCCAGCAGCTTAAGGGGGCACTACGAGCAGTACTTC. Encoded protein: CASSLRGHYEQYF.